These 25 T cell receptor beta chains share one sample of origin, sequenced in a study of T cell responses to AZD1222 COVID-19 vaccine. The assay was immunoSEQ multiplex PCR, and TCRdb's table has in-frame clones only and misses some. The sample yields some 140,000 clones, roughly 90% seen once. This specimen was peripheral blood, taken on day 0 of AZD1222 vaccination. The receptors originated from an adult in good health.

This clone was found once. This chain joins TRBV5-1 and TRBJ2-7; no clear D. CDR1 and CDR2 (germline): SGHRS, YFSETQ. V lost 0 bases and J 4 bases, leaving 14 bases between the germline ends. This CDR3 is built from 15 residues. CDR3 region: CASSLDPNQRYEQYF. Written as DNA, the CDR3 is TGCGCCAGCAGCTTGGATCCAAACCAGAGGTACGAGCAGTACTTC.

The rearrangement links TRBV5-4 to TRBJ1-4, with 7 bases matching TRBD1. The CDR3 is 13 amino acids. CDR1 is SGHNT and CDR2 is YYREEE in the germline V gene (reference sequence). V dropped 4 bases and J dropped 10; count of bases not matched to a gene: 7. CDR3 in DNA: TGTGCCAGCAGCCAAGGACAGGATGGAAAACTGTTTTTT. Protein sequence: CASSQGQDGKLFF.

The V and J genes are TRBV27 and TRBJ1-1; D not resolved. The germline V and J ends were trimmed by 8 bases and 0 bases, with 16 bases remaining between them. Germline V gene sequence: CDR1 MNHEY, CDR2 SMNVEV (reference sequence). The CDR3 extends over 15 amino acids. The CDR3 sequence is CASGRTRALNTEAFF. The CDR3 DNA reads TGTGCCAGCGGACGAACCCGGGCCTTGAACACTGAAGCTTTCTTT.

As to this clone: A read error may produce the germline difference seen at one junction end. The rearrangement joins TRBV5-4 to TRBJ2-1, with D perhaps being TRBD1 or TRBD2 (5 bases each). The germline gives CDR1 SGHNT, CDR2 YYREEE (reference sequence). This CDR3 contains 13 residues. In DNA form, the CDR3 reads TGTGCCAGCAGCTTGGCCCAGGGAGATGAGCAGCTCTTC. This sequence encodes CASSLAQGDEQLF.

V usage is TRBV5-6 and J usage is TRBJ1-2; tentatively, D is TRBD1 (6 bases). Trimming stripped 4 bases from V and 5 bases from J, with 9 bases between. Germline CDR1 reads SGHDT; CDR2 reads YYEEEE. The CDR3 runs 12 residues. CDR3 DNA: TGTGCCAGCAGCGCTACAGGGTATGGCTACACCTTC. Translation gives CASSATGYGYTF.

The chain couples TRBV28 to TRBJ1-1; no firm D call. With 3 bases removed from V and 5 bases from J, the gap between germline ends came to 10 bases. Germline V lookup: CDR1 MDHEN, CDR2 SYDVKM. The CDR3 spans 13 residues. CDR3 loop: CASSFSVRTEAFF. The CDR3 DNA sequence: TGTGCCAGCAGTTTCTCAGTAAGGACTGAAGCTTTCTTT.

This chain links TRBV6-5 with TRBJ1-1, with D possibly matching TRBD1 (5 bases). Germline CDR1 is MNHEY and CDR2 is SVGAGI. The CDR3 has 13 amino acids. Trimming cost V 11 bases and J 2 bases, with 15 bases left between them. This CDR3 reads CAGGRDPNTEAFF. CDR3 sequence (DNA): TGTGCCGGAGGCCGGGACCCTAACACTGAAGCTTTCTTT.

On this clone itself: The same CDR3 can be traced to other DNA sequences in this sample. The J gene is TRBJ2-1, the V gene TRBV5-1; 7 bases agree with TRBD1. With 2 bases clipped from V and 6 bases from J, the junction kept 2 bases outside the gene matches. CDR3 length equals 13 residues. In germline, CDR1 is SGHRS, CDR2 YFSETQ. CDR3 sequence: CASSFRQGNEQFF. Here the CDR3 DNA reads TGCGCCAGCAGCTTTCGACAGGGCAATGAGCAGTTCTTC.

V and J are TRBV7-2 and TRBJ2-3, with D hard to call. Germline V lookup: CDR1 SGHTA, CDR2 FQGNSA. Trimming took off 3 bases at V and 5 bases at J, with 3 bases between the two ends. The CDR3 extends over 11 amino acids. The CDR3 is CASSFVDTQYF. The CDR3 region has the DNA TGTGCCAGCAGCTTCGTAGATACGCAGTATTTT.

This chain uses TRBV28 with TRBJ1-3, with a weak D call TRBD1 (5 bases). CDR3 length equals 16 residues. Between the trimmed V and J ends, which lost 3 bases and 2 bases, there was a span of 14 bases. Germline V gene lookup returns CDR1 MDHEN and CDR2 SYDVKM. The CDR3 sequence: CASSFRGLGAGNTIYF. In DNA form, the CDR3 reads TGTGCCAGCAGTTTCCGGGGACTTGGGGCTGGAAACACCATATATTTT.

The gene calls are TRBV9 and TRBJ2-1; D call uncertain. CDR3 length: 12 amino acids. Germline CDR1 SGDLS, CDR2 YYNGEE. Trimming removed 4 bases at V and 5 bases at J, with 7 bases between. CDR3 residues: CASSLEDNEQFF. The CDR3 DNA sequence: TGTGCCAGCAGCCTAGAGGACAATGAGCAGTTCTTC.

The V and J genes are TRBV7-3 and TRBJ2-3; either TRBD1 or TRBD2 may supply D (5 bases each). Germline V gives CDR1 SGHTA, CDR2 FQGTGA. With 5 bases removed from V and 2 bases from J, the gap between germline ends came to 14 bases. There are 15 residues in the CDR3. The CDR3 nucleotides are TGTGCCAGCAGCGTCCGGGACCCCTTCACAGATACGCAGTATTTT. Translated, it gives CASSVRDPFTDTQYF. The variable domain in full, completed from reference TRBV7-3 and TRBJ2-3, reads GAGVSQTPSNKVTEKGKYVELRCDPISGHTALYWYRQSLGQGPEFLIYFQGTGAADDSGLPNDRFFAVRPEGSVSTLKIQRTERGDSAVYLCASSVRDPFTDTQYFGPGTRLTVL.

The chain recombines TRBV3-1 (or the pseudogene TRBV3-2) with TRBJ1-4; no definite D call. The V gene's germline CDR1 is LGHDT and CDR2 YNNKEL (reference sequence). CDR3 length: 12 residues. Trimming left V 4 bases short and J 10 bases short, with 10 bases between. CDR3 amino acids: CASSPAPGKLFF. CDR3 sequence (DNA): TGTGCCAGCAGCCCCGCCCCGGGAAAACTGTTTTTT.

The chain links TRBV3-1 (or the pseudogene TRBV3-2) to TRBJ2-1; no clear D gene. The germline CDR1 and CDR2 sequences are LGHDT and YNNKEL (reference sequence). The CDR3 covers 11 residues. V gave up 7 bases and J gave up 6 bases, with 7 bases separating them. CDR3 coding DNA: TGTGCCAGCACCTCACCCAATGAGCAGTTCTTC. Its translation is CASTSPNEQFF.

The gene calls are TRBV19 and TRBJ1-2; D possibly corresponds to TRBD1 (5 bases). This CDR3 contains 16 residues. Germline lookup yields CDR1 LNHDA and CDR2 SQIVND (reference sequence). The V end lost 5 bases, the J end lost 6 bases, and 22 bases lay between the germline ends. CDR3 DNA sequence: TGTGCCAGTAGTCCCACCAGGGACCCAAGTAGGAATGGCTACACCTTC. Amino acids: CASSPTRDPSRNGYTF.

This clone was found once. This chain links TRBV29-1 with TRBJ1-2; no definite D call. The V end lost 7 bases, the J end lost 0 bases, and 15 bases lay between the germline ends. The germline V gene encodes CDR1 SQVTM and CDR2 ANQGSEA. The CDR3 consists of 14 residues. CDR3 sequence reads: CSALPPGTNYGYTF. CDR3 bases: TGCAGCGCCCTTCCCCCTGGGACTAACTATGGCTACACCTTC.

The V gene is TRBV5-6, the J gene TRBJ1-2, with 9 bases lining up with TRBD1. J gave up 7 bases and V 7 bases, and 8 bases lay outside the gene matches. Germline lookup yields CDR1 SGHDT and CDR2 YYEEEE. The CDR3 contains 13 residues. The CDR3 is CASGTGRGFGYTF. The CDR3 DNA reads as TGTGCCAGCGGGACAGGGCGAGGGTTTGGCTACACCTTC.

DNA of the CDR3: TGTGCCAGTAGTATCGTCCACACTAATGAAAAACTGTTTTTT. This codes for CASSIVHTNEKLFF. The rearrangement uses TRBV19 and TRBJ1-4; D is uncertain. Between the trimmed V and J ends, which lost 3 bases and 2 bases, there was a span of 7 bases. Germline V gene sequence: CDR1 LNHDA, CDR2 SQIVND (reference sequence). The CDR3 consists of 14 residues. The full variable domain, completed using reference TRBV19 and TRBJ1-4, is DGGITQSPKYLFRKEGQNVTLSCEQNLNHDAMYWYRQDPGQGLRLIYYSQIVNDFQKGDIAEGYSVSREKKESFPLTVTSAQKNPTAFYLCASSIVHTNEKLFFGSGTQLSVL.

The V and J genes are TRBV24-1 and TRBJ2-5; D remains ambiguous. V lost 2 bases and J 0 bases, leaving 0 bases between the germline ends. This CDR3 is 12 amino acids long. CDR1 KGHDR and CDR2 SFDVKD come from the germline V gene. The CDR3 DNA is TGTGCCACCAGTGATTACCAAGAGACCCAGTACTTC. This translates into CATSDYQETQYF.

The chain recombines TRBV24-1 with TRBJ2-1; 9 nucleotides align to TRBD2. Germline V gene lookup returns CDR1 KGHDR and CDR2 SFDVKD. The CDR3 has 14 amino acids. V lost 3 bases to trimming and J lost 16 bases; unmatched junction nucleotides: 12. For the CDR3, the DNA is TGTGCCACCAGTGATCCAAGGCGGGGGGGGTTGGATTTCTTC. As protein: CATSDPRRGGLDFF.

The V call is TRBV19, the J call TRBJ1-3; a possible D gene is TRBD1 (5 bases). Trimming cost V 4 bases and J 4 bases, with 11 bases left between them. The CDR3 extends over 14 amino acids. Germline-derived CDR1 and CDR2 are LNHDA and SQIVND (reference sequence). CDR3 region: CASSTTGLGNTIYF. The CDR3 region has the DNA TGTGCCAGTAGTACTACGGGGCTGGGAAACACCATATATTTT.

The V and J genes are TRBV5-4 and TRBJ2-3; the D is unclear. The CDR3 runs 16 residues. V was trimmed by 0 bases and J by 3 bases, leaving 14 bases between them. The germline V gene has CDR1 SGHNT and CDR2 YYREEE (reference sequence). CDR3 coding DNA: TGTGCCAGCAGCTTGGACCGGAACAAAGGGACAGATACGCAGTATTTT. It specifies CASSLDRNKGTDTQYF.

CDR3 bases: TGTGCCGGAAACAGTTGGGCTCCGACTAATTCACCCCTCCACTTT. This encodes CAGNSWAPTNSPLHF. J is TRBJ1-6 and V is TRBV30; D is undetermined. The CDR3 covers 15 residues. Trimming left V 8 bases short and J 6 bases short, with 20 bases between. CDR1 and CDR2 (germline): GTSNPN, SVGIG (reference sequence).

The chain uses TRBV7-8 and TRBJ1-3, with a possible D match to TRBD1 (5 bases). The CDR3 loop spans 15 amino acids. V was cut by 5 bases and J by 3 bases, with 14 bases left in between. Germline V lookup: CDR1 SGHVS, CDR2 FQNEAQ. Written as DNA, the CDR3 is TGTGCCAGCAGCCTGGGGACGAGGTTTGGAAACACCATATATTTT. Its protein is CASSLGTRFGNTIYF.

The V call is TRBV27, the J call TRBJ2-3; D not certain. There are 13 residues in the CDR3. The germline V gene encodes CDR1 MNHEY and CDR2 SMNVEV (reference sequence). The V gene lost 1 base and the J gene lost 3 bases, with 5 bases spanning the gap. The DNA of the CDR3 is TGTGCCAGCAGTTTATTTATGACAGATACGCAGTATTTT. This sequence encodes CASSLFMTDTQYF.